This TCR beta chain came from a study of blood T cell repertoires in COVID-19. Study as a whole: The study drew acute and convalescent COVID-19 samples from the United States, Italy and Spain. In each case, the material was cDNA or gDNA derived from T cells, B-cell-depleted T cells, or PBMCs.

Germline trimming cut 5 bases from V and 0 bases from J; bases unmatched to any gene: 9. Germline CDR1 SEHNR, CDR2 FQNEAQ (reference sequence). The CDR3 is 19 residues long. As originally analysed: Researchers report that nucleated cell counts were estimated from reference gene primer amplification. Method: immunoSEQ multiplex PCR; TCRdb's copy keeps in-frame clones and lacks some. The V and J calls and clone size were taken over from that table, and D and trimming were inferred from the DNA. There are 150,000 to 200,000 clones in the sample; 80% to 90% occur only once, and 10% to 11% lies in the top ten.

The TCR sequence derives from a human donor with active or convalescent COVID-19. The donor label of this sample is uncertain. The chain carries TRBV7-9 and TRBJ2-1, with 14 positions matching TRBD2. The sequenced sample consisted of peripheral blood. CDR3 residues: CASSTWGLAGASSYNEQFF. In nucleotides, the CDR3 is TGTGCCAGCAGCACCTGGGGACTAGCGGGAGCTAGCTCCTACAATGAGCAGTTCTTC.